The 32 T cell receptor beta chains in this list originate from one sample, sequenced in a study of OX40 agonist ivuxolimab in advanced cancers. Generated by immunoSEQ multiplex PCR, the TCRdb table keeps only in-frame clones and is missing some. The sample consists of about 82,000 clones, 91% of them appearing once. Here the sequenced sample was CD4+ or CD8+ T cells sorted from blood, taken in a trial of the OX40 agonist ivuxolimab. The origin of the receptors is an adult with an advanced solid tumor such as melanoma, head and neck, liver or kidney cancer.

This clone was recorded once. This sequence joins TRBV30 and TRBJ2-5; the D is unclear. The CDR3 is made up of 14 amino acids. The V gene lost 0 bases and the J gene lost 2 bases, with 10 bases spanning the gap. CDR1 and CDR2 (germline): GTSNPN, SVGIG (reference sequence). CDR3 DNA: TGTGCCTGGAGTGTTATCGCAGTACAAGAGACCCAGTACTTC. The encoded protein is CAWSVIAVQETQYF.

This sequence joins TRBV2 and TRBJ2-2; no clear D gene. The CDR3 consists of 12 residues. Trimming cost V 7 bases and J 7 bases, with 10 bases left between them. In germline, CDR1 is SNHLY, CDR2 FYNNEI. CDR3 protein: CASNPRHGELFF. The DNA of the CDR3 is TGTGCCAGCAACCCTCGACACGGGGAGCTGTTTTTT.

The chain uses TRBV7-9 and TRBJ1-5; 10 bases line up with TRBD1. This CDR3 spans 16 amino acids. After removal of 6 bases from V and 9 bases from J, the junction contained 14 bases not matched to a gene. CDR1 and CDR2 from the germline V gene are SEHNR and FQNEAQ (reference sequence). The CDR3 spells CASRHYRDRGIMPQHF. The CDR3 DNA reads as TGTGCCAGCAGGCATTACCGGGACAGGGGTATTATGCCCCAGCATTTT.

This chain connects TRBV5-1 to TRBJ2-7; TRBD2 matches 9 bases. This CDR3 spans 15 amino acids. Germline CDR1 is SGHRS and CDR2 is YFSETQ. J was trimmed by 3 bases and V by 4 bases; bases with no gene match: 8. CDR3 DNA sequence: TGCGCCAGCAGCCTCCAGGGGACTAGCTTCTACGAGCAGTACTTC. Amino acids: CASSLQGTSFYEQYF.

The chain carries TRBV2 and TRBJ2-5, with D maybe TRBD2 (5 bases). The germline V gene has CDR1 SNHLY and CDR2 FYNNEI. V dropped 2 bases and J dropped 7 bases, with 14 bases sitting between them. This CDR3 is built from 14 residues. This CDR3 is CASSERVVAGTQYF. The DNA of the CDR3 is TGTGCCAGCAGTGAAAGGGTGGTTGCGGGGACCCAGTACTTC.

The chain recombines TRBV19 with TRBJ2-2; 8 nucleotides match TRBD1. Germline trimming cut 3 bases from V and 6 bases from J; bases unmatched to any gene: 9. Germline-derived CDR1 and CDR2 are LNHDA and SQIVND (reference sequence). The CDR3 has 16 amino acids. The CDR3 here is CASSIGQGIAAGELFF. Written as DNA, the CDR3 is TGTGCCAGTAGTATCGGACAGGGCATCGCAGCCGGGGAGCTGTTTTTT.

The chain carries TRBV6-6 and TRBJ2-7, with D tentatively TRBD2 (5 bases). The length of the CDR3 is 15 residues. V shed 0 bases and J shed 2 bases, with 11 bases lying between them. The germline CDR1 and CDR2 sequences are MNHNY and SVGAGI (reference sequence). CDR3 residues: CASSYSRQTTYEQYF. CDR3 DNA sequence: TGTGCCAGCAGTTACTCAAGGCAGACTACCTACGAGCAGTACTTC.

This clone was detected once. This chain links TRBV27 with TRBJ2-3; 9 positions agree with TRBD1. In germline, CDR1 is MNHEY, CDR2 SMNVEV (reference sequence). V was pared by 5 bases and J by 3 bases, with 15 bases of the junction left unmatched. The CDR3 extends over 18 amino acids. The CDR3 is CASSPDQDRGRGTDTQYF. The CDR3 DNA reads as TGTGCCAGCAGTCCCGATCAGGACAGGGGAAGAGGAACAGATACGCAGTATTTT.

The rearrangement uses TRBV18 and TRBJ1-1; TRBD1 matches at 9 bases. Germline values: CDR1 KGHSH, CDR2 LQKENI. The V segment lost 7 bases and the J segment 4 bases; nucleotides outside the gene matches: 7. This CDR3 is 14 amino acids long. The CDR3 DNA reads TGTGCCAGCTTACAACAGGGGGCAAGCACTGAAGCTTTCTTT. Encoded protein: CASLQQGASTEAFF.

This clone was picked up one time. The rearrangement joins TRBV2 to TRBJ2-5; 8 positions agree with TRBD1. With the DNA end fitting TRBJ2-7 better, the J assignment may be wrong. CDR1 and CDR2 (germline): SNHLY, FYNNEI. This CDR3 has 15 residues. The CDR3 loop is CASRPDRGGGHEQYF. CDR3 coding DNA: TGTGCCAGCAGACCAGACAGGGGAGGTGGACACGAGCAGTACTTC.

This chain connects TRBV6-6 to TRBJ2-3, with a weak D call TRBD2 (6 bases). Trimming cost V 6 bases and J 0 bases, with 13 bases left between them. Per the germline V gene, CDR1 is MNHNY and CDR2 is SVGAGI (reference sequence). The CDR3 extends over 15 amino acids. The CDR3 nucleotides read TGTGCCAGCAGCCCGGACTACACTAGCACAGATACGCAGTATTTT. It yields the protein CASSPDYTSTDTQYF.

This clone was counted a single time. This rearrangement joins TRBV5-6 to TRBJ2-7; D gene unclear. V lost 2 bases and J 2 bases, leaving 8 bases between the germline ends. Germline V gene data show CDR1 as SGHDT and CDR2 as YYEEEE. This CDR3 region has 13 residues. The CDR3 region is CASSFISAYEQYF. CDR3 DNA: TGTGCCAGCAGCTTTATCAGCGCCTACGAGCAGTACTTC.

The chain combines TRBV5-4 with TRBJ2-7; D possibly corresponds to TRBD2 (6 bases). This CDR3 is 14 amino acids long. Germline CDR1 and CDR2: SGHNT and YYREEE (reference sequence). V lost 4 bases and J 2 bases, leaving 13 bases between the germline ends. Here the CDR3 reads CASSNLAHTYEQYF. CDR3 coding DNA: TGTGCCAGCAGCAACCTAGCGCACACCTACGAGCAGTACTTC. Filled out from reference TRBV5-4 and TRBJ2-7, the complete variable domain reads ETGVTQSPTHLIKTRGQQVTLRCSSQSGHNTVSWYQQALGQGPQFIFQYYREEENGRGNFPPRFSGLQFPNYSSELNVNALELDDSALYLCASSNLAHTYEQYFGPGTRLTVT.

V is TRBV18 and J is TRBJ2-1; 7 nucleotides line up with TRBD2. Trimming took 0 bases from V and 0 from J; bases not matched to a gene: 11. CDR3 size: 19 residues. Per germline, CDR1 KGHSH and CDR2 LQKENI. DNA of the CDR3: TGTGCCAGCTCACCACCCACCGGGGCTAGCGGCCACTCCTACAATGAGCAGTTCTTC. Protein product: CASSPPTGASGHSYNEQFF.

The chain carries TRBV5-4 and TRBJ2-5; D remains ambiguous. In germline, CDR1 is SGHNT, CDR2 YYREEE (reference sequence). The length of the CDR3 is 12 residues. Trimming shortened V by 0 bases and J by 5 bases, and 5 bases separated the two germline ends. As DNA, the CDR3 is TGTGCCAGCAGCTTGGACTCCGAGACCCAGTACTTC. Encoded protein: CASSLDSETQYF.

V usage is TRBV28 and J usage is TRBJ2-1, with 7 bases aligning to TRBD2. The CDR3 has 14 residues. In germline, CDR1 is MDHEN, CDR2 SYDVKM. With V trimmed by 7 bases and J by 0 bases, 3 bases remained unmatched. This CDR3 reads CASIGGSSYNEQFF. The CDR3 DNA reads as TGTGCCAGCATCGGCGGGAGCTCCTACAATGAGCAGTTCTTC.

V and J are TRBV28 and TRBJ2-6; unclear D gene. The CDR3 covers 10 residues. The germline V gene encodes CDR1 MDHEN and CDR2 SYDVKM. The ends were cut back, 4 bases at V and 12 bases at J, with 4 bases in the middle. Here the CDR3 DNA reads TGTGCCAGCAGTTCCGGCGTCCTGACTTTC. This gives the protein CASSSGVLTF.

The chain combines TRBV27 with TRBJ2-3, with no clear D. The V and J ends lost 5 bases and 0 bases respectively, with 12 bases between them. Per germline, CDR1 MNHEY and CDR2 SMNVEV (reference sequence). The CDR3 has 15 amino acids. The CDR3, as DNA: TGTGCCAGCAGTCCCATAGGGATAAGCACAGATACGCAGTATTTT. Amino acid sequence: CASSPIGISTDTQYF.

The gene calls are TRBV7-2 and TRBJ1-2; D uncertain. There are 14 residues in the CDR3. V lost 0 bases, J lost 5 bases, and 10 bases lay in between. Germline loops: CDR1 SGHTA, CDR2 FQGNSA. The CDR3 nucleotides read TGTGCCAGCAGCTTAGCGCGGACTGGATATGGCTACACCTTC. As protein: CASSLARTGYGYTF.

J is TRBJ2-2 and V is TRBV11-2, with a tentative D call TRBD1 (5 bases). The germline V gene encodes CDR1 SGHAT and CDR2 FQNNGV. V lost 3 bases to trimming and J lost 1 base, with 9 bases between them. The CDR3 loop spans 15 amino acids. DNA for the CDR3: TGTGCCAGCAGCTTTCTCCAGGGGAACACCGGGGAGCTGTTTTTT. Protein: CASSFLQGNTGELFF.

The chain couples TRBV6-6 to TRBJ1-5, with D unresolved. The CDR3 loop spans 13 amino acids. V was pared by 4 bases and J by 13 bases, with 17 bases between. Looked up from germline, CDR1 is MNHNY and CDR2 is SVGAGI (reference sequence). The CDR3: CASSSVSNHGQHF. The DNA of the CDR3 is TGTGCCAGCAGTTCCGTCTCAAATCACGGGCAGCATTTT.

The rearrangement joins TRBV9 to TRBJ1-1, with D unclear. Germline V lookup: CDR1 SGDLS, CDR2 YYNGEE. CDR3 size: 15 residues. Trimming removed 0 bases at V and 4 bases at J, with 13 bases between. This CDR3 reads CASSVEGGSRTEAFF. CDR3 nucleotide sequence: TGTGCCAGCAGCGTAGAGGGAGGGAGCCGCACTGAAGCTTTCTTT.

This clone was seen once. This chain uses TRBV30 with TRBJ1-4, with a weak D call TRBD1 (5 bases). The CDR3 runs to 14 residues. V lost 3 bases, J lost 3 bases, and 11 bases lay in between. In germline, CDR1 is GTSNPN, CDR2 SVGIG (reference sequence). The CDR3 spells CAWRAGTANEKLFF. The CDR3 bases are TGTGCCTGGAGGGCCGGGACGGCTAATGAAAAACTGTTTTTT.

The chain links TRBV18 to TRBJ1-4; D remains ambiguous. The germline gives CDR1 KGHSH, CDR2 LQKENI. Trimming took off 1 base at V and 2 bases at J, with 11 bases between the two ends. The CDR3 loop spans 16 amino acids. The CDR3 DNA follows: TGTGCCAGCTCACCACGGAGAGCGGGCACTAATGAAAAACTGTTTTTT. This gives the protein CASSPRRAGTNEKLFF.

About this clone itself: The sample holds other DNA sequences that translate to the same CDR3. The chain uses TRBV6-5 and TRBJ2-7; TRBD2 might be the D (6 bases). V lost 2 bases and J 4 bases, leaving 15 bases between the germline ends. This CDR3 spans 15 amino acids. Germline V gene lookup returns CDR1 MNHEY and CDR2 SVGAGI. Here the CDR3 reads CASSYSSGSGYEQYF. CDR3 sequence (DNA): TGTGCCAGCAGTTACAGTAGCGGTAGCGGATACGAGCAGTACTTC.

This sequence joins TRBV30 and TRBJ2-6; 7 nucleotides align to TRBD1. Germline lookup yields CDR1 GTSNPN and CDR2 SVGIG (reference sequence). The CDR3 length is 14 residues. The ends lost 7 bases at V and 2 bases at J; junction bases unmatched: 5. CDR3 bases: TGTGCCTCAATTCAGGGGGCTGGGGCCAACGTCCTGACTTTC. Translation gives CASIQGAGANVLTF.

The J gene is TRBJ1-1, the V gene TRBV28; 10 bases are shared with TRBD1. CDR1 and CDR2 from the germline V gene are MDHEN and SYDVKM. The CDR3 is 14 amino acids. Trimming cost V 6 bases and J 1 base; bases outside gene matches: 2. For the CDR3, the DNA is TGTGCCAGCAGCCGACAGGGGGCGAACACTGAAGCTTTCTTT. Its translation: CASSRQGANTEAFF.

The chain is built from TRBV7-3 and TRBJ2-4; the D gene is possibly TRBD2 (5 bases). The CDR3 has 15 amino acids. Trimming took off 5 bases at V and 1 base at J, with 12 bases between the two ends. CDR1 SGHTA and CDR2 FQGTGA come from the germline V gene. The CDR3 coding sequence is TGTGCCAGCAGCCCAGAGGGCGGGGCCAAAAACATTCAGTACTTC. This sequence encodes CASSPEGGAKNIQYF. Full variable domain (missing parts from reference TRBV7-3 and TRBJ2-4): GAGVSQTPSNKVTEKGKYVELRCDPISGHTALYWYRQSLGQGPEFLIYFQGTGAADDSGLPNDRFFAVRPEGSVSTLKIQRTERGDSAVYLCASSPEGGAKNIQYFGAGTRLSVL.

This clone was seen a single time. The sample carries other DNA sequences with the same CDR3. The rearrangement uses TRBV5-1 and TRBJ2-3, with 7 bases aligning to TRBD1. The junction had 1 base not matched to a gene; V was cut back by 3 bases and J by 0 bases. The germline gives CDR1 SGHRS, CDR2 YFSETQ. CDR3 length: 14 amino acids. Written as DNA, the CDR3 is TGCGCCAGCAGCTCGGGACAGAGCACAGATACGCAGTATTTT. This sequence encodes CASSSGQSTDTQYF.

The rearrangement links TRBV18 to TRBJ1-5; weak D call: TRBD1 (5 bases). Between the trimmed V and J ends, which lost 1 base and 3 bases, there was a span of 10 bases. The CDR3 is 15 amino acids. The germline V gene encodes CDR1 KGHSH and CDR2 LQKENI. CDR3 residues: CASSPRRDYNQPQHF. CDR3 DNA sequence: TGTGCCAGCTCACCACGCAGGGACTACAATCAGCCCCAGCATTTT.

This clone was counted a few times. V is TRBV6-5 and J is TRBJ2-7; 10 positions agree with TRBD1. CDR3 size: 15 residues. The junction had 2 bases not matched to a gene; V was cut back by 2 bases and J by 1 base. Germline V gives CDR1 MNHEY, CDR2 SVGAGI. In DNA, the CDR3 is TGTGCCAGCAGTTACCGGGACAGGGGTTCCTACGAGCAGTACTTC. This translates into CASSYRDRGSYEQYF.

The chain couples TRBV10-2 to TRBJ2-1, with D unresolved. Germline CDR1 and CDR2: WSHSY and SAAADI. The CDR3 length is 14 residues. Trimming took 7 bases from V and 5 from J, leaving 15 bases between them. CDR3 DNA: TGCGCCAGCAATTATTGGCCTACCCACAATGAGCAGTTCTTC. Translated, it gives CASNYWPTHNEQFF.